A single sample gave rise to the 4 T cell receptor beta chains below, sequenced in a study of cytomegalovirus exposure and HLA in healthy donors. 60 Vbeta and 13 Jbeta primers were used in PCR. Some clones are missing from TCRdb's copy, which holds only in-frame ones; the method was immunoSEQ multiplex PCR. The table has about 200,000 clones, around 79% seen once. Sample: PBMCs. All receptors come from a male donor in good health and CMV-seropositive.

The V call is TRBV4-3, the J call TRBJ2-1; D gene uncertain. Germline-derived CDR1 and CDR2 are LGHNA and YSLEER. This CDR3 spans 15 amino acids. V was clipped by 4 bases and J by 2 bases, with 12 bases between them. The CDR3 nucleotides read TGCGCCAGCAGCCGAGATGCGGCGGCCTACAATGAGCAGTTCTTC. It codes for CASSRDAAAYNEQFF.

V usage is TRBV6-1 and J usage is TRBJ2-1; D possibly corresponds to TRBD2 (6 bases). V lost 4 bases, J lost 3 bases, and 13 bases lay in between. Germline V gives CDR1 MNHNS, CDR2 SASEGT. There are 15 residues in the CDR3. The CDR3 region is CASSAGGDHYNEQFF. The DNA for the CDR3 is TGTGCCAGCAGTGCTGGCGGGGACCACTACAATGAGCAGTTCTTC.

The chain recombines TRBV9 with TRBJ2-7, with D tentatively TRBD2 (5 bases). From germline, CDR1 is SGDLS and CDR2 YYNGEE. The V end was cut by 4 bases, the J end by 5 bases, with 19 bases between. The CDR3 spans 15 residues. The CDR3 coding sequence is TGTGCCAGCAGCACCACGCCCACTAGTTTCCACGAGCAGTACTTC. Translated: CASSTTPTSFHEQYF.

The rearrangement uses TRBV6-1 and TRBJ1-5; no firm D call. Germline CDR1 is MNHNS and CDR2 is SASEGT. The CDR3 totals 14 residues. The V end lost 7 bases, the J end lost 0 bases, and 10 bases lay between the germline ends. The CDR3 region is CASIGTASNQPQHF. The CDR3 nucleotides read TGTGCCAGCATAGGTACAGCTAGCAATCAGCCCCAGCATTTT.